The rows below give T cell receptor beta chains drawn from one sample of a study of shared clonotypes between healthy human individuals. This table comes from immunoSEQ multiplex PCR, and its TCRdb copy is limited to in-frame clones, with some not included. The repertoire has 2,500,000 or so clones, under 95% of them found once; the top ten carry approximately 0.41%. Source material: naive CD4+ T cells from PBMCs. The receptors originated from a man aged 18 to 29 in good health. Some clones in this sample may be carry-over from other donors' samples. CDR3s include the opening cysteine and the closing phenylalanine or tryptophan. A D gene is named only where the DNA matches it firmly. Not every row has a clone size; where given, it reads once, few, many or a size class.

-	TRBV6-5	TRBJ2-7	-	TGTGCCAGCAGTTACGGGGGGCGCGACGAGCAGTACTTC	CASSYGGRDEQYF
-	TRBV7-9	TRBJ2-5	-	TGTGCCAGCGGCGGGGCGGGAGAGACCCAGTACTTC	CASGGAGETQYF
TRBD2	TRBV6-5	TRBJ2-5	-	TGTGCCAGCAGTGTGGGACTAACCCAAGAGACCCAGTACTTC	CASSVGLTQETQYF
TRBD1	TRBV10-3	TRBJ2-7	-	TGTGCCATCAGCCCGGACAGGGGCGGCAACGAGCAGTACTTC	CAISPDRGGNEQYF
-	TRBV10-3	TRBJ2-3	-	TGTGCCATCAGTGAGTCCGGGACGCAGTATTTT	CAISESGTQYF
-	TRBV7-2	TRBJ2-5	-	TGTGCCAGCAGCCATATTACTCATTCGTCCCCGCTTGAGACCCAGTACTTC	CASSHITHSSPLETQYF
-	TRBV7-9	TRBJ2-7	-	TGTGCCAGCAGCGTCTCCGCGGCCCCCTACGAGCAGTACTTC	CASSVSAAPYEQYF
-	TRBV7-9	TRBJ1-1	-	TGTGCCAGCAGCTTAGCCCCGGGGCTTCAGAACACTGAAGCTTTCTTT	CASSLAPGLQNTEAFF
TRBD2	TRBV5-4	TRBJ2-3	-	TGTGCCAGCAGCCCGGGGACTAGCGGGAGGGGAGATACGCAGTATTTT	CASSPGTSGRGDTQYF
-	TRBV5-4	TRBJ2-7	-	TGTGCCAGCAGCTTGGCCCAGCGGAACTACGAGCAGTACTTC	CASSLAQRNYEQYF
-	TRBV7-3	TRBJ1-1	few	TGTGCCAGCAGCCCCTCCGGGCACAACATGAACACTGAAGCTTTCTTT	CASSPSGHNMNTEAFF
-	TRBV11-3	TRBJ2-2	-	TGTGCCAGCAGCCCCCGGGACAAGAGATTCACCGGGGAGCTGTTTTTT	CASSPRDKRFTGELFF
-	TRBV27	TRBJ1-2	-	TGTGCCAGCAGCCACCCCCGGGCAGGGTATGGCTACACCTTC	CASSHPRAGYGYTF
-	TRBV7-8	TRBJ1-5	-	TGTGCCAGCAGCTTACGACGGGGAGAATGGTCGGGTCAGCCCCAGCATTTT	CASSLRRGEWSGQPQHF
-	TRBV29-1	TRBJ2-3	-	TGCAGCGTTAGGGGGTTTCCTAGCACAGATACGCAGTATTTT	CSVRGFPSTDTQYF
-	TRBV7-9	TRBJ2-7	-	TGTGCCAGCAGCTTAGACAGGGCCCCCTCCTACGAGCAGTACTTC	CASSLDRAPSYEQYF
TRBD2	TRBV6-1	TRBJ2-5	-	TGTGCCAGCAGAAGACTAGCGGGCCCTGGGGGGACCCAGTACTTC	CASRRLAGPGGTQYF
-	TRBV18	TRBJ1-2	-	TGTGCCAGCTCACCAACCTTGACAGTTAACTATGGCTACACCTTC	CASSPTLTVNYGYTF
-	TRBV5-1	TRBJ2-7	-	TGCGCCAGCAGCTTGGCTACTGTGAGTTCGGACGAGCAGTACTTC	CASSLATVSSDEQYF
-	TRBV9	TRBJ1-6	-	TGTGCCAGCAGCGTGGGGGACGTCGCAGGGAATTCACCCCTCCACTTT	CASSVGDVAGNSPLHF
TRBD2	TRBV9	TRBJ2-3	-	TGTGCCAGCAGCGTTGGGCTAGCGGATAGCACAGATACGCAGTATTTT	CASSVGLADSTDTQYF
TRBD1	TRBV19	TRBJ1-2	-	TGTGCCAGTAGGGGGCCGGGACAGGCTTATGGCTACACCTTC	CASRGPGQAYGYTF
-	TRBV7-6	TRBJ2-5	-	TGTGCCAGCAGCTTAGCGGGAGGCGAGACCCAGTACTTC	CASSLAGGETQYF
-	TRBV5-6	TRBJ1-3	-	TGTGCCAGCAGCTTGGGACAGCTCGGAAACACCATATATTTT	CASSLGQLGNTIYF